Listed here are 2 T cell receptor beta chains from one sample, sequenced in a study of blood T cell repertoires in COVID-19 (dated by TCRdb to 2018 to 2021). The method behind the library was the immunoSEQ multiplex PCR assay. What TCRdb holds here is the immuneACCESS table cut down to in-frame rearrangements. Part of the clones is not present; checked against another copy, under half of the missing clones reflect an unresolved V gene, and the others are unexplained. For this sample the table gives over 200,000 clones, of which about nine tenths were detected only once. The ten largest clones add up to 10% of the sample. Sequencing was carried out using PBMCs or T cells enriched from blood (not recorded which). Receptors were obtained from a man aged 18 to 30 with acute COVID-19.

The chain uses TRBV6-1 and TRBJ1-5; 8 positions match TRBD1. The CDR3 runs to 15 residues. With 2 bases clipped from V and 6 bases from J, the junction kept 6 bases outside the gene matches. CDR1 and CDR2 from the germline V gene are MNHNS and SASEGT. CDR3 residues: CASSELGQGSQPQHF. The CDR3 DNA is TGTGCCAGCAGTGAATTAGGACAGGGCAGTCAGCCCCAGCATTTT.

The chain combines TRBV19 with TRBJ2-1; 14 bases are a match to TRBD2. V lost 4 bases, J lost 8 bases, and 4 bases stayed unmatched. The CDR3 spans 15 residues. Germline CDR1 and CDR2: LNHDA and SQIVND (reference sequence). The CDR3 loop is CASSKGLAGVYEQFF. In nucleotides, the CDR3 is TGTGCCAGTAGTAAGGGACTAGCGGGAGTCTATGAGCAGTTCTTC.